This T cell receptor (beta chain) was documented in a study of tumor and adjacent non-tumor tissue in lung cancer. Study-level information: Samples averaged about 3.8 million productive TCRbeta reads each.

The library came from three nested PCR rounds adapted from ARM-PCR protocols. Via MiXCR, TCRdb re-called the multiplex PCR reads, giving one row per CDR3 protein. The sample yields some 84,000 distinct CDR3 sequences, around 59% seen once. Per germline, CDR1 MNHEY and CDR2 SVGAGI. J gave up 4 bases and V 6 bases, and 6 bases lay outside the gene matches. The CDR3 runs 15 residues. This clonotype was recorded at least ten times. No cell sorting was done before RNA was extracted from the tissue. The sequenced material came from lung tumor tissue. The clonotype originates from a man aged 70 or older with non-small cell lung cancer. This rearrangement joins TRBV6-5 to TRBJ1-5; TRBD1 matches at 10 bases. In DNA form, the CDR3 reads TGTGCCAGCAGGGTCGGGACAGGGGAGAATCAGCCCCAGCATTTT. Translating gives CASRVGTGENQPQHF.